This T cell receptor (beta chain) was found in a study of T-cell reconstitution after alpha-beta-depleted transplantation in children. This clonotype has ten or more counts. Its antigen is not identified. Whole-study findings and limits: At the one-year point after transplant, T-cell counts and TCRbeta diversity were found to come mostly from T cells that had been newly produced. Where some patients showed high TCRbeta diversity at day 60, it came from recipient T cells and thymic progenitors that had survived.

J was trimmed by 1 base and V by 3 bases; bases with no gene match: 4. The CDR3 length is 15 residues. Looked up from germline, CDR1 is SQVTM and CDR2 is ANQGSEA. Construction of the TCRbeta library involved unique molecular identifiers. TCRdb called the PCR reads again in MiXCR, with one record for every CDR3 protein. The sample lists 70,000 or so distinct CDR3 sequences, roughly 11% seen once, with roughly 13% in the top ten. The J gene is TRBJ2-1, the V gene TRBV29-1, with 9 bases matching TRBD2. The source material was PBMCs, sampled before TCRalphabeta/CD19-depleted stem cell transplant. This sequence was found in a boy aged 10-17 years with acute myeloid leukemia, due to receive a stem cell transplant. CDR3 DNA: TGCAGCGTTGACGAGCGGGAGGCATCCTACAATGAGCAGTTCTTC. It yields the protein CSVDEREASYNEQFF.